The clone carrying this T cell receptor (beta chain) was counted a few times. Its antigen is not identified. The sample is drawn from a study of beta chain features in type 1 diabetes. As for the study in general: Sorted cells from all samples, numbering 107,917,701, were examined.

Regarding the study as a whole: cDNA-based reads could over-represent cells with high TCR expression. Among patients with Type 1 diabetes, TCRB CDR3s were moderately but significantly shorter in every one of the four CD4+ subsets. Compared with healthy donors, patients appeared to share more similar naive, central memory and regulatory TCRB repertoires.

Germline CDR1 MDHEN, CDR2 SYDVKM. The V end lost 3 bases, the J end lost 5 bases, and 8 bases lay between the germline ends. The CDR3 spans 12 residues. Expressed TCRB transcripts were sequenced, since all the RNA that had been isolated was reverse transcribed. Assay used: immunoSEQ multiplex PCR; TCRdb lists only in-frame clones, some missing. The profile shows 400,000 or so clones, 9.6% of them singletons. The TCR comes from a man aged 25 to 40 with type 1 diabetes. This chain links TRBV28 with TRBJ2-7; D unresolved. The sequenced sample consisted of central memory CD4+ T cells from blood. CDR3 DNA: TGTGCCAGCAGTTTTAGGATCGACGAGCAGTACTTC. This encodes CASSFRIDEQYF.